Below, 20 T cell receptor beta chains from the same sample are listed, as sequenced in a study of blood T cell repertoires in COVID-19. Sequenced by immunoSEQ multiplex PCR; TCRdb stores in-frame clones only, minus some. This sample has 250,000 to 300,000 clones, with around 90% found just once. Input material: peripheral blood. These receptors all stem from a woman aged 30 to 39 with acute or convalescent COVID-19.

This clone was detected a few times. This rearrangement joins TRBV4-2 to TRBJ2-1; 8 bases map to TRBD1. Germline V gene sequence: CDR1 LGHNA, CDR2 YNFKEQ. Losses at the gene ends were 0 bases for V and 3 bases for J; bases not matched to a gene: 4. The CDR3 has 16 amino acids. DNA of the CDR3: TGTGCCAGCAGCCAAGATTACAGGGGGAACTACAATGAGCAGTTCTTC. It specifies CASSQDYRGNYNEQFF.

The genes are TRBV5-4 and TRBJ1-6; a possible D gene is TRBD1 (6 bases). Trimming removed 3 bases from V and 3 bases from J, with 13 bases in between. The CDR3 has 16 amino acids. CDR1 is SGHNT and CDR2 is YYREEE in the germline V gene (reference sequence). This CDR3 is CASSSAGGGYNSPLHF. The CDR3 coding sequence is TGTGCCAGCAGCTCCGCGGGAGGGGGCTATAATTCACCCCTCCACTTT.

This clone was picked up one time. V and J are TRBV15 and TRBJ2-7; D remains unclear. Looked up from germline, CDR1 is LNHNV and CDR2 is YYDKDF (reference sequence). V lost 8 bases to trimming and J lost 1 base, with 9 bases between them. The CDR3 contains 12 residues. The CDR3 reads CATGPSSYEQYF. The DNA of the CDR3 is TGTGCCACCGGGCCGTCGTCCTACGAGCAGTACTTC.

The chain uses TRBV7-4 and TRBJ1-5; D is unresolved. Germline V gives CDR1 SGHVT, CDR2 SQSDAQ. This CDR3 contains 14 residues. V lost 5 bases and J 0 bases, leaving 8 bases between the germline ends. The CDR3 here is CASSRFYSNQPQHF. DNA of the CDR3: TGTGCCAGCAGCCGGTTCTATAGCAATCAGCCCCAGCATTTT.

About this clone: Other nucleotide sequences from this sample produce the same CDR3. The rearrangement uses TRBV19 and TRBJ1-1, with TRBD1 matching over 8 bases. The V gene's germline CDR1 is LNHDA and CDR2 SQIVND (reference sequence). The CDR3 contains 15 residues. The ends lost 1 base at V and 4 bases at J; junction bases unmatched: 5. CDR3 amino acids: CASSIVPGGPTEAFF. CDR3 sequence (DNA): TGTGCCAGTAGTATAGTTCCAGGGGGCCCCACTGAAGCTTTCTTT.

The rearrangement links TRBV11-2 to TRBJ2-7, with D uncertain. The germline V gene has CDR1 SGHAT and CDR2 FQNNGV. CDR3 size: 12 residues. The ends were cut back, 5 bases at V and 3 bases at J, with 8 bases in the middle. The CDR3: CASSPGNYEQYF. The DNA for the CDR3 is TGTGCCAGCAGCCCCGGTAACTACGAGCAGTACTTC.

This clone is a singleton in its sample. The rearrangement links TRBV10-3 to TRBJ2-2, with D tentatively TRBD1 (6 bases). V shed 11 bases and J shed 4 bases, with 17 bases lying between them. The CDR3 runs 14 residues. Germline CDR1 is ENHRY and CDR2 is SYGVKD. This CDR3 is CAAKQGHGTGELFF. CDR3 DNA: TGTGCCGCGAAACAGGGTCATGGCACCGGGGAGCTGTTTTTT.

This clone is a singleton in its sample. At one boundary the junction diverges from the germline segment, which might be a read error. The chain links TRBV6-5 to TRBJ1-1, with TRBD1 as a possible D gene (6 bases). The germline V gene has CDR1 MNHEY and CDR2 SVGAGI. The CDR3 totals 10 residues. CDR3 nucleotide sequence: TGTGCCAGCAGTGACTCACAGGGAACCTTT. It yields the protein CASSDSQGTF.

This chain joins TRBV6-6 and TRBJ2-7; 9 bases agree with TRBD1. Trimming removed 8 bases from V and 3 bases from J; junction bases left unmatched: 5. Looked up from germline, CDR1 is MNHNY and CDR2 is SVGAGI (reference sequence). The CDR3 runs to 13 residues. This CDR3 is CASSDRGNYEQYF. In DNA, the CDR3 is TGTGCCAGCTCTGACAGGGGGAACTACGAGCAGTACTTC.

The chain employs TRBV9 and TRBJ2-1; 7 bases map to TRBD2. Germline V gives CDR1 SGDLS, CDR2 YYNGEE. The CDR3 runs 16 residues. V shed 3 bases, J shed 6 bases, and the junction held 12 bases outside the gene matches. CDR3 in DNA: TGTGCCAGCAGCGCCTCGACGGGGGGATTGGGCAATGAGCAGTTCTTC. It specifies CASSASTGGLGNEQFF.

The genes are TRBV27 and TRBJ1-4; D not certain. V was cut by 6 bases and J by 6 bases, with 5 bases left in between. Per germline, CDR1 MNHEY and CDR2 SMNVEV (reference sequence). CDR3 length: 11 residues. The CDR3 coding sequence is TGTGCCAGCAGCCCGTATGAAAAACTGTTTTTT. The encoded protein is CASSPYEKLFF.

The chain links TRBV30 to TRBJ2-2, with 7 nucleotides matching TRBD1. Germline V gives CDR1 GTSNPN, CDR2 SVGIG (reference sequence). The length of the CDR3 is 15 residues. Germline trimming cut 4 bases from V and 2 bases from J; bases unmatched to any gene: 7. Here the CDR3 reads CAWTPGQKNTGELFF. CDR3 nucleotide sequence: TGTGCCTGGACTCCGGGACAGAAAAACACCGGGGAGCTGTTTTTT.

This chain connects TRBV4-3 to TRBJ2-7, with TRBD1 matching 10 bases. The CDR3 is 14 residues long. Trimming at V came to 3 bases and at J to 5 bases, leaving 4 bases not matched to a gene. Germline V gene lookup returns CDR1 LGHNA and CDR2 YSLEER. The DNA of the CDR3 is TGCGCCAGCAGCCAGACAGGGGGCAGACACGAGCAGTACTTC. It translates to CASSQTGGRHEQYF.

This chain joins TRBV25-1 and TRBJ1-2; D gene ambiguous. CDR1 MGHDK and CDR2 SYGVNS come from the germline V gene. Trimming removed 4 bases at V and 4 bases at J, with 13 bases between. The CDR3 consists of 14 residues. CDR3 amino acids: CASSGGLMGYGYTF. The CDR3 DNA sequence: TGTGCCAGCAGTGGCGGACTGATGGGCTATGGCTACACCTTC.

The V call is TRBV25-1, the J call TRBJ2-1; 10 bases are shared with TRBD2. V was clipped by 3 bases and J by 9 bases; unmatched bases: 5. Germline V gene lookup returns CDR1 MGHDK and CDR2 SYGVNS. This CDR3 contains 14 residues. CDR3 loop: CASSEGASGSEQFF. The CDR3 DNA follows: TGTGCCAGCAGTGAGGGCGCTAGCGGGAGTGAGCAGTTCTTC.

The V gene is TRBV3-1 (or the pseudogene TRBV3-2), the J gene TRBJ1-1; D remains unclear. CDR1 LGHDT and CDR2 YNNKEL come from the germline V gene (reference sequence). This CDR3 region has 14 residues. The V end lost 4 bases, the J end lost 0 bases, and 9 bases lay between the germline ends. As DNA, the CDR3 is TGTGCCAGCAGCCCCTCACAGTTGAACACTGAAGCTTTCTTT. Its protein product is CASSPSQLNTEAFF.

CDR3: CASPEPRASATYEQYF. CDR3 nucleotide sequence: TGTGCCAGTCCGGAACCCCGGGCTAGCGCCACCTACGAGCAGTACTTC. The chain combines TRBV19 with TRBJ2-7; D may be TRBD2 (6 bases). V was cut by 8 bases and J by 2 bases, with 22 bases left in between. Germline lookup yields CDR1 LNHDA and CDR2 SQIVND (reference sequence). CDR3 size: 16 residues.

The rearrangement joins TRBV11-3 to TRBJ2-2, with 10 bases matching TRBD2. The CDR3 runs 17 residues. Per the germline V gene, CDR1 is SGHNT and CDR2 is YENEEA. Unmatched junction bases numbered 12, after V lost 5 bases and J lost 6 bases. This CDR3 is CASSPGGSGRASGELFF. CDR3 bases: TGTGCCAGCAGCCCTGGCGGAAGCGGGAGGGCATCCGGGGAGCTGTTTTTT.

This sequence joins TRBV7-3 and TRBJ2-1; TRBD2 aligns across 12 bases. The CDR3 length is 14 residues. The V segment lost 3 bases and the J segment 6 bases; nucleotides outside the gene matches: 0. Germline loops: CDR1 SGHTA, CDR2 FQGTGA. This CDR3 is CASSLGLAGNEQFF. In DNA form, the CDR3 reads TGTGCCAGCAGCTTGGGACTAGCGGGCAATGAGCAGTTCTTC.

V gene TRBV5-6 combines with J gene TRBJ2-7, with D possibly being TRBD1 (6 bases). In germline, CDR1 is SGHDT, CDR2 YYEEEE. The CDR3 runs 15 residues. The V gene lost 3 bases and the J gene lost 0 bases, with 13 bases spanning the gap. CDR3 residues: CASSSRTVGSYEQYF. The CDR3, as DNA: TGTGCCAGCAGCTCCCGGACAGTGGGCTCCTACGAGCAGTACTTC.